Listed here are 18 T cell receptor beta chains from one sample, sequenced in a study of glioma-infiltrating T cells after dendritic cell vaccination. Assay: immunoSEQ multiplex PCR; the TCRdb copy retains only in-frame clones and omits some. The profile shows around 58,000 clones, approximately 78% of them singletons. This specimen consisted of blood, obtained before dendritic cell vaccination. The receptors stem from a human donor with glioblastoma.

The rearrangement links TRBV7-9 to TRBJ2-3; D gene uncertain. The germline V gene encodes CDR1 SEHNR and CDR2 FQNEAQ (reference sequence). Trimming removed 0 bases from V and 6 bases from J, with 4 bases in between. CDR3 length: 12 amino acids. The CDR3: CASSLAQDTQYF. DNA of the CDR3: TGTGCCAGCAGCTTAGCACAGGATACGCAGTATTTT.

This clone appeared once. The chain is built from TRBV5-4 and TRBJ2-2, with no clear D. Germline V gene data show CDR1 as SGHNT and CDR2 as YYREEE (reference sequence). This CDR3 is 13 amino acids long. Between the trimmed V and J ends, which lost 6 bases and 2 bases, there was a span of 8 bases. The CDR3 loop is CASTTYNTGELFF. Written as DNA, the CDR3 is TGTGCCAGCACAACCTATAACACCGGGGAGCTGTTTTTT.

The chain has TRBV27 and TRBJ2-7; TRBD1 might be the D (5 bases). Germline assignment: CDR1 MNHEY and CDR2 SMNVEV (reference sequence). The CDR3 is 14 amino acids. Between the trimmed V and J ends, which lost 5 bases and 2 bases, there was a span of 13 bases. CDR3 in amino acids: CASSPRSRAYEQYF. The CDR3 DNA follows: TGTGCCAGCAGTCCCCGCTCCAGGGCCTACGAGCAGTACTTC.

For the CDR3, the DNA is TGTGCCAGCAGCTTAGCAGGGACTGGCAATCAGCCCCAGCATTTT. It yields the protein CASSLAGTGNQPQHF. The rearrangement joins TRBV11-3 to TRBJ1-5, with a tentative D call TRBD1 (5 bases). Germline CDR1 reads SGHNT; CDR2 reads YENEEA. Trimming removed 1 base from V and 2 bases from J, with 9 bases in between. This CDR3 is 15 amino acids long.

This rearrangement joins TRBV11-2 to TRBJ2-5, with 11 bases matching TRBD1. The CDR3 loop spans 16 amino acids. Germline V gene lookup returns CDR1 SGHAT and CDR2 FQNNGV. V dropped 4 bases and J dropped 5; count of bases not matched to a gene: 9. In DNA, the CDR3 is TGTGCCAGCAGCTCAAGGACAGGGGGCTCTTGGGAGACCCAGTACTTC. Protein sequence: CASSSRTGGSWETQYF.

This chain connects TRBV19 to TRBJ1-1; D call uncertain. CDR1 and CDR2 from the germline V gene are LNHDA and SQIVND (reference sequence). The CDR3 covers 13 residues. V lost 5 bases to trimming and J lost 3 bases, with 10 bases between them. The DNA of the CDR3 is TGTGCCAGTAGTCAGACTGCTTACACTGAAGCTTTCTTT. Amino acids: CASSQTAYTEAFF.

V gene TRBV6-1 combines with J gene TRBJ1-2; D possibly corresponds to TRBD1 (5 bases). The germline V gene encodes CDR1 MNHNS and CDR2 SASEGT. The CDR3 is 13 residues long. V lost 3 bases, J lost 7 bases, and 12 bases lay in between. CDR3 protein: CASSEVRQSGYTF. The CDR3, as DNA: TGTGCCAGCAGTGAGGTGAGACAGAGTGGCTACACCTTC.

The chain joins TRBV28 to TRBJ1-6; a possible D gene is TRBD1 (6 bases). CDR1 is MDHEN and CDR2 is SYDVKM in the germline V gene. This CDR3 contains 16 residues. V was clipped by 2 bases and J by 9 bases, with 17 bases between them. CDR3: CASSLGNRVRGSPLHF. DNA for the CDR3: TGTGCCAGCAGTTTAGGGAACAGGGTTCGGGGTTCACCCCTCCACTTT.

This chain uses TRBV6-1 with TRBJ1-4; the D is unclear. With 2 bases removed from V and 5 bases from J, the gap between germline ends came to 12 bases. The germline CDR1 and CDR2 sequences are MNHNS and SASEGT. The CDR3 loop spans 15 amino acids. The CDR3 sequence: CASSEPRRANEKLFF. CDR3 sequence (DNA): TGTGCCAGCAGTGAACCCCGGCGGGCCAATGAAAAACTGTTTTTT.

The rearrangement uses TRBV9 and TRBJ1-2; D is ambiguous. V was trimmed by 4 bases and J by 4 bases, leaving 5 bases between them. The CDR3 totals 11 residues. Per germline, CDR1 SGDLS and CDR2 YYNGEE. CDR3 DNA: TGTGCCAGCAGCCCCCTCTATGGCTACACCTTC. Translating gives CASSPLYGYTF.

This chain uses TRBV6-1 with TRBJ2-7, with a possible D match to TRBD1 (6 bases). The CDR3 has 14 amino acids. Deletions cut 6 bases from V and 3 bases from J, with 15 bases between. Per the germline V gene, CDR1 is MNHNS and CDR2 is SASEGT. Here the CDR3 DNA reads TGTGCCAGCAGCCTGGGACAACGAAACTACGAGCAGTACTTC. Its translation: CASSLGQRNYEQYF.

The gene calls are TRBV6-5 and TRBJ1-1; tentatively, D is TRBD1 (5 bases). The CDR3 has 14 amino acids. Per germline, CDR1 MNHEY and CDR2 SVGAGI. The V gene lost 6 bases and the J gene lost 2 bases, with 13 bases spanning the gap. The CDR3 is CASSRGAVNTEAFF. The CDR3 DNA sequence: TGTGCCAGCAGCCGCGGGGCAGTCAACACTGAAGCTTTCTTT.

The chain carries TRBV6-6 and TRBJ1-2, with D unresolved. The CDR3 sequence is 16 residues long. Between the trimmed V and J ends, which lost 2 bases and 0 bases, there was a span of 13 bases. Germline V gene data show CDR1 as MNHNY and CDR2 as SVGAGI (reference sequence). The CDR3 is CASSYAQAVANYGYTF. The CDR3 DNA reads TGTGCCAGCAGTTACGCCCAGGCCGTAGCTAACTATGGCTACACCTTC.

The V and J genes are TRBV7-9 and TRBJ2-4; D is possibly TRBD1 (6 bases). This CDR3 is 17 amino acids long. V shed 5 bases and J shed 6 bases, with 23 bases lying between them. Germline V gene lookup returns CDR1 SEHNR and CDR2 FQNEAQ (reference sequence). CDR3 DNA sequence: TGTGCCAGCAGCCTCGGAGGTGGGGGCGTCAGCTTAAACATTCAGTACTTC. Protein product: CASSLGGGGVSLNIQYF. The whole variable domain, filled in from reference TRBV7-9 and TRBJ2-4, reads DTGVSQNPRHKITKRGQNVTFRCDPISEHNRLYWYRQTLGQGPEFLTYFQNEAQLEKSRLLSDRFSAERPKGSFSTLEIQRTEQGDSAMYLCASSLGGGGVSLNIQYFGAGTRLSVL.

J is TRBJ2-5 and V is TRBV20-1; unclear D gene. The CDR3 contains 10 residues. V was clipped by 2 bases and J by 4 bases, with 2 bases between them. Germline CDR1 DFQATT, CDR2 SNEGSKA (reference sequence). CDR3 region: CSARLETQYF. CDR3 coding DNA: TGCAGTGCTAGACTAGAGACCCAGTACTTC.

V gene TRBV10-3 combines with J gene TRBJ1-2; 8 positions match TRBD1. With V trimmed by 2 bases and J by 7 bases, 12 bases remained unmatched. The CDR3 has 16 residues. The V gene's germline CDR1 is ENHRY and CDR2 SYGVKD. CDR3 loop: CAISERNRDRGGGYTF. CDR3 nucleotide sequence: TGTGCCATCAGTGAGCGGAATCGAGACAGGGGTGGTGGCTACACCTTC.

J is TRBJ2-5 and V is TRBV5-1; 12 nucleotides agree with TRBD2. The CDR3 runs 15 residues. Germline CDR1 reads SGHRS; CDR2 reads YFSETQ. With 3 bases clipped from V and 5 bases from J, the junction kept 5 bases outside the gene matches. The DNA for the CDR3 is TGCGCCAGCAGCTCACCTAGCGGGGGGGCGGAGACCCAGTACTTC. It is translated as CASSSPSGGAETQYF.

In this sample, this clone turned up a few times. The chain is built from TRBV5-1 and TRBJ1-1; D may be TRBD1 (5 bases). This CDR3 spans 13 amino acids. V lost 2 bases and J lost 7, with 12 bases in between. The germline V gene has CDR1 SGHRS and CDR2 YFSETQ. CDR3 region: CASSLTSGGEAFF. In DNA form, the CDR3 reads TGCGCCAGCAGCTTAACTTCGGGGGGTGAAGCTTTCTTT.